The 2 T cell receptor beta chains in this list originate from one sample, sequenced in a study of T cell responses to AZD1222 COVID-19 vaccine. Repertoires were generated with immunoSEQ multiplex PCR, while TCRdb's copy carries only in-frame clones and drops some. The data contain about 120,000 clones, 92% of them singletons. This material consisted of peripheral blood, taken on day 0 of AZD1222 vaccination. Receptors originate from an adult in good health.

In this sample, this clone turned up once. The V gene is TRBV7-9, the J gene TRBJ2-1; D gene unclear. The germline V gene encodes CDR1 SEHNR and CDR2 FQNEAQ (reference sequence). V was trimmed by 7 bases and J by 0 bases, leaving 4 bases between them. The CDR3 contains 12 residues. The CDR3 here is CASTSSYNEQFF. CDR3 bases: TGTGCCAGCACTAGCTCCTACAATGAGCAGTTCTTC. The full variable domain, in which reference TRBV7-9 and TRBJ2-1 provide the parts outside the CDR3, is DTGVSQNPRHKITKRGQNVTFRCDPISEHNRLYWYRQTLGQGPEFLTYFQNEAQLEKSRLLSDRFSAERPKGSFSTLEIQRTEQGDSAMYLCASTSSYNEQFFGPGTRLTVL.

The chain links TRBV28 to TRBJ2-2; D not certain. Germline V gene sequence: CDR1 MDHEN, CDR2 SYDVKM. V shed 3 bases and J shed 9 bases, with 5 bases lying between them. The CDR3 spans 11 residues. The chain's CDR3 is CASSLGWELFF. Written as DNA, the CDR3 is TGTGCCAGCAGTTTGGGTTGGGAGCTGTTTTTT.